These T cell receptor beta chains were read from a single sample in a study of identifying expanded T cells in peripheral blood. Sequencing used immunoSEQ multiplex PCR; TCRdb keeps in-frame clones, though not all of them. Here the sample spans about 50,000 clones, approximately 80% being singletons. Sequenced material: blood. The receptors stem from a person aged 18 to 75 in good health. CDR3s include the opening cysteine and the closing phenylalanine or tryptophan. The size field is filled for only some rows; it gives once, few, many or a size class.

CASSLRVGGGQTYEQYF | TRBJ2-7 | TRBV5-4 | .
CASSVVEATGELFF | TRBJ2-2 | TRBV9 | .
CSVKRGSSGQFF | TRBJ2-1 | TRBV29-1 | few
CASRGRGRDNEKLFF | TRBJ1-4 | TRBV2 | once
CSASRGRTSGSTSSYNEQFF | TRBJ2-1 | TRBV29-1 | .
CASSLRTAGDTEAFF | TRBJ1-1 | TRBV7-9 | .
CATSRFGTMTPDTQYF | TRBJ2-3 | TRBV15 | .
CASTHPFIHSGDQANYGYTF | TRBJ1-2 | TRBV23-1 | .
CASSVTGNEQFF | TRBJ2-1 | TRBV7-2 | .
CASSLAVTGGEQYF | TRBJ2-7 | TRBV5-1 | .
CASSESSEGQGVLNPIGYTF | TRBJ1-2 | TRBV10-2 | few
CASSADRGLYGYTF | TRBJ1-2 | TRBV18 | once
CASSLDFRLGYGYTF | TRBJ1-2 | TRBV7-9 | .
CASSKFPREQYF | TRBJ2-7 | TRBV21-1 | .
CASSLQTMNTEAFF | TRBJ1-1 | TRBV7-2 | .
CASSLIRDSSETQYF | TRBJ2-5 | TRBV5-4 | .
CASSLDSEAFF | TRBJ1-1 | TRBV18 | .
CAWSIRTSGRLNEQFF | TRBJ2-1 | TRBV30 | .
CASSPPGLARGETQYF | TRBJ2-5 | TRBV5-5 | .
CASSLVLADTYAGELFF | TRBJ2-2 | TRBV7-9 | .
CASSLRGASYEQYF | TRBJ2-7 | TRBV27 | .
CASSGRVPFGYTF | TRBJ1-2 | TRBV7-2 | once
CASSLEGDTQYF | TRBJ2-3 | TRBV11-3 | .
CASSPSLVAKNIQYF | TRBJ2-4 | TRBV2 | .
CASSFLPPDRNYGYTF | TRBJ1-2 | TRBV5-4 | once
CASSQVKGGRSYNEQFF | TRBJ2-1 | TRBV14 | .
CASSTSGVPNYGYTF | TRBJ1-2 | TRBV6-5 | .
CAYRQGPLYNSPLHF | TRBJ1-6 | TRBV7-5 | .
CASSLEGDNSPLHF | TRBJ1-6 | TRBV5-1 | .
CASSARLASSTDTQYF | TRBJ2-3 | TRBV9 | .
CASSLSAGGRRQFF | TRBJ2-1 | TRBV11-3 | once
CASSQDFRTVAQYF | TRBJ2-5 | TRBV7-9 | .
CASSYQTGNYGYTF | TRBJ1-2 | TRBV7-9 | .